A selection of T cell receptor beta chains follows, all from one sample in a study of early T cells in non-severe SARS-CoV-2 infection. TCRdb processed the 5' RACE reads anew with MiXCR; each CDR3 protein has one entry. Here the sample spans 25,000 to 30,000 distinct CDR3 sequences, roughly 5.8% being singletons. Sequences were obtained from whole blood. These TCRs come from an adult who was a healthcare worker with PCR-confirmed SARS-CoV-2 infection or an uninfected control (not recorded which). Both conserved end residues are trimmed from each CDR3.

J gene: TRBJ2-6
V gene: TRBV10-3
CDR3 protein: AISENLGQGASGANVLT

J gene: TRBJ1-1
V gene: TRBV3-1
CDR3 protein: ASSQGQGGGTEAF

J gene: TRBJ1-6
V gene: TRBV10-3
CDR3 protein: AITGSYNSPLH

J gene: TRBJ2-3
V gene: TRBV11-2
CDR3 protein: ASSLVLHSADTQY

J gene: TRBJ2-1
V gene: TRBV29-1
CDR3 protein: SVDRAGSGNEQF

J gene: TRBJ2-3
V gene: TRBV24-1
CDR3 protein: ATSDLGQTTDTQY

J gene: TRBJ2-5
V gene: TRBV6-2/TRBV6-3
CDR3 protein: ASDTGTGSLRETQY

J gene: TRBJ1-1
V gene: TRBV12-5
CDR3 protein: ASGRGMNTEAF

J gene: TRBJ2-3
V gene: TRBV14
CDR3 protein: ASSQVLRGNTQY

J gene: TRBJ2-7
V gene: TRBV5-1
CDR3 protein: ASSLRGGHDWGSSYEQY